These 20 T cell receptor beta chains came from one sample sequenced in a study of patients and donors after allogeneic stem cell transplantation (dated by TCRdb to about 2020). Libraries were built with RT-PCR. The sequencer listed for this sample is NextSeq 550. TCRdb trimmed public reads at Q25 via fastp, called clones via MiXCR and kept in-frame beta chains. Rows with a matching CDR3 protein are joined into one entry that keeps the most common DNA and genes. In this sample the table shows 900,000 to 1,000,000 distinct CDR3 sequences, around 17% of which occur a single time. The ten largest clones represent around 6% of the sample. Sequencing was performed on blood, either unsorted or a sorted T cell fraction (not recorded which). These receptors all come from a human donor who was either an allogeneic HSCT recipient or a stem cell or donor lymphocyte infusion donor (not recorded which). It is not recorded whose cells these are; they may come from a transplant donor.

The chain has TRBV20-1 and TRBJ2-7, with 12 bases fitting TRBD2. The ends lost 5 bases at V and 7 bases at J; junction bases unmatched: 6. The CDR3 spans 13 residues. Germline lookup yields CDR1 DFQATT and CDR2 SNEGSKA (reference sequence). The CDR3 bases are TGCAGTGCTCTAGCGGGGGGGCCAAGTGAGCAGTACTTC. Protein sequence: CSALAGGPSEQYF.

This chain joins TRBV29-1 and TRBJ2-7; TRBD2 matches at 8 bases. The germline V gene has CDR1 SQVTM and CDR2 ANQGSEA. The CDR3 has 14 amino acids. V shed 6 bases, J shed 0 bases, and the junction held 7 bases outside the gene matches. The CDR3 DNA is TGCAGCGTACGGGGGGGCTCTAGCTCCTACGAGCAGTACTTC. Translating it yields CSVRGGSSSYEQYF.

In its sample, this clonotype was seen a few times. The V call is TRBV10-2, the J call TRBJ1-5; D is possibly TRBD1 (6 bases). The germline V gene has CDR1 WSHSY and CDR2 SAAADI. The CDR3 totals 13 residues. Between the trimmed V and J ends, which lost 8 bases and 4 bases, there was a span of 12 bases. CDR3 protein: CASLGAINQPQHF. The CDR3 DNA sequence: TGCGCCAGCCTGGGGGCGATAAATCAGCCCCAGCATTTT.

This clonotype was detected a few times. V usage is TRBV3-1 and J usage is TRBJ2-2; TRBD2 matches at 12 bases. Trimming at V came to 4 bases and at J to 5 bases, leaving 5 bases not matched to a gene. This CDR3 has 16 residues. Per germline, CDR1 LGHDT and CDR2 YNNKEL (reference sequence). The CDR3 nucleotides are TGTGCCAGCAGCCGATCGACTAGCGGGAGAACCGGGGAGCTGTTTTTT. This gives the protein CASSRSTSGRTGELFF.

This chain connects TRBV2 to TRBJ2-3; 13 bases agree with TRBD2. The CDR3 contains 15 residues. CDR1 SNHLY and CDR2 FYNNEI come from the germline V gene. The V segment lost 7 bases and the J segment 5 bases; nucleotides outside the gene matches: 6. For the CDR3, the DNA is TGTGCCAGCACCGAAGGGACTAGCGGGATAGATACGCAGTATTTT. It encodes CASTEGTSGIDTQYF.

V and J are TRBV7-2 and TRBJ1-6; unclear D gene. Per germline, CDR1 SGHTA and CDR2 FQGNSA. This CDR3 has 13 residues. The germline V and J ends were trimmed by 3 bases and 9 bases, with 9 bases remaining between them. DNA of the CDR3: TGTGCCAGCAGCTTTCGGGGAAGTTCACCCCTCCACTTT. This encodes CASSFRGSSPLHF. The variable domain in full, with the rest retrieved from reference TRBV7-2 and TRBJ1-6, is GAGVSQSPSNKVTEKGKDVELRCDPISGHTALYWYRQSLGQGLEFLIYFQGNSAPDKSGLPSDRFSAERTGGSVSTLTIQRTQQEDSAVYLCASSFRGSSPLHFGNGTRLTVT.

The gene calls are TRBV30 and TRBJ1-5, with D possibly TRBD1 on 5 matching bases. CDR1 is GTSNPN, CDR2 SVGIG, per germline (reference sequence). The CDR3 totals 13 residues. Trimming shortened V by 2 bases and J by 7 bases, and 12 bases separated the two germline ends. CDR3 sequence: CAWSMGWGQPQHF. CDR3 nucleotides: TGTGCCTGGAGTATGGGCTGGGGGCAGCCCCAGCATTTT. Supplemented by reference TRBV30 and TRBJ1-5, the full variable domain reads SQTIHQWPATLVQPVGSPLSLECTVEGTSNPNLYWYRQAAGRGLQLLFYSVGIGQISSEVPQNLSASRPQDRQFILSSKKLLLSDSGFYLCAWSMGWGQPQHFGDGTRLSIL.

The chain has TRBV5-1 and TRBJ2-7, with 13 nucleotides matching TRBD2. J gave up 5 bases and V 0 bases, and 5 bases lay outside the gene matches. The CDR3 loop spans 16 amino acids. The V gene's germline CDR1 is SGHRS and CDR2 YFSETQ. The CDR3 DNA reads TGCGCCAGCAGCTTGGTGACTAGCGGGAGGTCCCACGAGCAGTACTTC. Translation: CASSLVTSGRSHEQYF.

The sample holds a few counts of this clonotype. This sequence joins TRBV7-8 and TRBJ1-4; D not certain. This CDR3 has 16 amino acids. Trimming took 5 bases from V and 0 from J, leaving 13 bases between them. Germline-derived CDR1 and CDR2 are SGHVS and FQNEAQ. This chain's CDR3 is CASSPNARTTNEKLFF. The DNA of the CDR3 is TGTGCCAGCAGCCCAAACGCCAGAACAACTAATGAAAAACTGTTTTTT. The full variable domain, in which reference TRBV7-8 and TRBJ1-4 provide the parts outside the CDR3, is GAGVSQSPRYKVAKRGQDVALRCDPISGHVSLFWYQQALGQGPEFLTYFQNEAQLDKSGLPSDRFFAERPEGSVSTLKIQRTQQEDSAVYLCASSPNARTTNEKLFFGSGTQLSVL.

This clonotype was counted between two and nine times. The chain is built from TRBV7-9 and TRBJ1-2, with D perhaps matching TRBD1 (5 bases). Germline V gene sequence: CDR1 SEHNR, CDR2 FQNEAQ (reference sequence). Trimming took off 5 bases at V and 6 bases at J, with 13 bases between the two ends. The CDR3 runs 13 residues. The CDR3 sequence is CASSPSWGNGYTF. The CDR3 region has the DNA TGTGCCAGCAGCCCAAGCTGGGGGAATGGCTACACCTTC.

This clonotype has only a few counts. The V call is TRBV20-1, the J call TRBJ2-3; 10 positions agree with TRBD1. Germline CDR1 DFQATT, CDR2 SNEGSKA (reference sequence). This CDR3 has 14 residues. The V segment lost 4 bases and the J segment 1 base; nucleotides outside the gene matches: 2. Written as DNA, the CDR3 is TGCAGTGCTAAAGGGACAGGGGGCACAGATACGCAGTATTTT. It specifies CSAKGTGGTDTQYF.

The chain employs TRBV12-3 or TRBV12-4 and TRBJ2-1; a possible D gene is TRBD1 (7 bases). The V and J ends lost 5 bases and 0 bases respectively, with 20 bases between them. The CDR3 has 18 amino acids. CDR3 in DNA: TGTGCCAGCAGTCGGACAGGAGGGTCACCTAGCTCCTACAATGAGCAGTTCTTC. Translated: CASSRTGGSPSSYNEQFF.

There are a few counts of this clonotype. The chain links TRBV28 to TRBJ1-5; D remains unclear. The CDR3 is 13 amino acids. CDR1 is MDHEN and CDR2 is SYDVKM in the germline V gene. V dropped 1 base and J dropped 6 bases, with 7 bases sitting between them. This CDR3 is CASSLLVGQPQHF. The CDR3 DNA is TGTGCCAGCAGTTTATTGGTGGGTCAGCCCCAGCATTTT.

This clonotype has only a few counts. This rearrangement joins TRBV3-1 to TRBJ2-7; D may correspond to TRBD1 or TRBD2 (6 bases each). Germline-derived CDR1 and CDR2 are LGHDT and YNNKEL (reference sequence). There are 15 residues in the CDR3. With 0 bases removed from V and 6 bases from J, the gap between germline ends came to 15 bases. The chain's CDR3 is CASSQDTRGRSEQYF. In nucleotides, the CDR3 is TGTGCCAGCAGCCAAGACACTAGGGGGAGGAGCGAGCAGTACTTC.

In its sample, this clonotype was seen a few times. The V and J genes are TRBV11-2 and TRBJ2-1; 7 bases match TRBD1. J lost 11 bases, V lost 1 base, and 8 bases had no gene match. The CDR3 covers 14 residues. CDR1 SGHAT and CDR2 FQNNGV come from the germline V gene. CDR3 nucleotide sequence: TGTGCCAGCAGCTTAGTTACGACGGGACAGAAGCAGTTCTTC. Protein sequence: CASSLVTTGQKQFF.

J is TRBJ2-1 and V is TRBV7-6, with TRBD2 as a possible D gene (6 bases). Germline V gene data show CDR1 as SGHVS and CDR2 as FNYEAQ. The germline V and J ends were trimmed by 4 bases and 0 bases, with 10 bases remaining between them. The CDR3 consists of 15 residues. CDR3 bases: TGTGCCAGCAGCTACCGGGACTTCTCCTACAATGAGCAGTTCTTC. Protein: CASSYRDFSYNEQFF.

V gene TRBV11-2 combines with J gene TRBJ2-5; D not certain. The germline V and J ends were trimmed by 5 bases and 7 bases, with 20 bases remaining between them. Germline V gives CDR1 SGHAT, CDR2 FQNNGV. The CDR3 length is 15 residues. The CDR3 loop reads CASSTLRAELGTQYF. The DNA of the CDR3 is TGTGCCAGCAGCACATTAAGGGCAGAGCTGGGGACCCAGTACTTC.

The rearrangement joins TRBV9 to TRBJ1-2, with 9 positions matching TRBD1. CDR3 length equals 15 residues. V gave up 3 bases and J gave up 4 bases; unmatched junction bases: 7. Germline CDR1 reads SGDLS; CDR2 reads YYNGEE. CDR3 DNA: TGTGCCAGCAGCGGAGGGACAGGGCCTTCCTATGGCTACACCTTC. Protein product: CASSGGTGPSYGYTF.

The chain recombines TRBV12-3 or TRBV12-4 with TRBJ1-1, with D unresolved. The CDR3 has 14 amino acids. V gave up 2 bases and J gave up 0 bases, with 7 bases separating them. CDR3: CASSLQVMNTEAFF. CDR3 DNA: TGTGCCAGCAGTTTACAGGTCATGAACACTGAAGCTTTCTTT.

This clonotype has only a few counts. This CDR3 is CASKETGISYNEQFF. The CDR3 nucleotides read TGCGCCAGCAAAGAGACCGGGATCTCCTACAATGAGCAGTTCTTC. The rearrangement links TRBV5-1 to TRBJ2-1, with D perhaps TRBD2 (5 bases). CDR3 length equals 15 residues. V was shortened by 6 bases and J by 0 bases, with 13 bases between the two germline ends. CDR1 is SGHRS, CDR2 YFSETQ, per germline.